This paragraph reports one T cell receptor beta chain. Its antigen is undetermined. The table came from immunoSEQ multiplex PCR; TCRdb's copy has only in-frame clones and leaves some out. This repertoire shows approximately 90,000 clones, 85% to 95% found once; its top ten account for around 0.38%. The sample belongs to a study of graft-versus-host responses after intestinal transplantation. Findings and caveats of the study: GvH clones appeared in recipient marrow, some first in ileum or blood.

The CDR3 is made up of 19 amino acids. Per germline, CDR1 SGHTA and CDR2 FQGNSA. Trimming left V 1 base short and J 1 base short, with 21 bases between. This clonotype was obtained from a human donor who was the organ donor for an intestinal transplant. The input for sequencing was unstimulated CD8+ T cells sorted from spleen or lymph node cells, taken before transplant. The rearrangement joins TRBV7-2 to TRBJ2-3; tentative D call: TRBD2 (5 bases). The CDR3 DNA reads TGTGCCAGCAGCTTAGAGCCAGCCGGTAGCGACCTAGGCACAGATACGCAGTATTTT. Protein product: CASSLEPAGSDLGTDTQYF.